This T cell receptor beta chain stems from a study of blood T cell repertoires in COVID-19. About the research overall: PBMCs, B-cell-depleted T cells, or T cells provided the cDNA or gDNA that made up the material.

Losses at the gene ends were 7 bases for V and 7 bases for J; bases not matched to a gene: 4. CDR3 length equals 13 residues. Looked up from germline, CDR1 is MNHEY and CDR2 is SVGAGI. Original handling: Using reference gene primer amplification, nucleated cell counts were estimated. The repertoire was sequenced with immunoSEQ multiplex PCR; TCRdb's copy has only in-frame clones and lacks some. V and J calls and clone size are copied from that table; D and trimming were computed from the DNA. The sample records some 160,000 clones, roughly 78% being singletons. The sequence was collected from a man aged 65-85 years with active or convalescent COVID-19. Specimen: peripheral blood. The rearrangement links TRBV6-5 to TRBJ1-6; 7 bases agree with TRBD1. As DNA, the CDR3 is TGTGCCAGCACCGGACAGGAAAATTCACCCCTCCACTTT. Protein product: CASTGQENSPLHF.